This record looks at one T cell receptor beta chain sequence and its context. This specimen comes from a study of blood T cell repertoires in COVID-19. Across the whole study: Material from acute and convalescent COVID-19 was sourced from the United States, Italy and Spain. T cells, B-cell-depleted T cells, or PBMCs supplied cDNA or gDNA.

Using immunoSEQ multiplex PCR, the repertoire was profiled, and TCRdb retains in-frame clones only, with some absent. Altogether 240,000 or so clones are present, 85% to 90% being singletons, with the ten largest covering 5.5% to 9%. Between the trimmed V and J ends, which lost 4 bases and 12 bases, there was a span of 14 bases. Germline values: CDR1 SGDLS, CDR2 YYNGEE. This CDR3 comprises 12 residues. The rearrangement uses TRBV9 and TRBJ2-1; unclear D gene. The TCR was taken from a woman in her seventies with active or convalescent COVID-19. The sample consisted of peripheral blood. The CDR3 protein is CASSSRPGRQFF. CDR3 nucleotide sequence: TGTGCCAGCAGCTCCCGCCCTGGGCGGCAGTTCTTC.